Below are 2 T cell receptor beta chains sequenced from a single sample in a study of early stage breast cancer tumors. TCRdb's table, derived via immunoSEQ multiplex PCR, lists solely in-frame clones and lacks some. The table includes around 31,000 clones, roughly 80% detected once. The specimen sequenced was breast tumor tissue. These receptors all come from a person aged 25 to 39 with breast cancer.

The V gene is TRBV9, the J gene TRBJ2-1, with no clear D. CDR3 length: 11 residues. Germline CDR1 SGDLS, CDR2 YYNGEE. Trimming removed 4 bases from V and 4 bases from J, with 3 bases in between. In nucleotides, the CDR3 is TGTGCCAGCAGCCTATACAATGAGCAGTTCTTC. It specifies CASSLYNEQFF.

This clone was observed a single time. This chain connects TRBV15 to TRBJ2-1; D possibly matches TRBD1 or TRBD2 (5 bases each). Trimming took off 5 bases at V and 5 bases at J, with 19 bases between the two ends. The germline V gene has CDR1 LNHNV and CDR2 YYDKDF (reference sequence). The length of the CDR3 is 16 residues. The CDR3 DNA is TGTGCCACCAGCGGACTCAGGGTCCTCAGCAACAATGAGCAGTTCTTC. This gives the protein CATSGLRVLSNNEQFF.